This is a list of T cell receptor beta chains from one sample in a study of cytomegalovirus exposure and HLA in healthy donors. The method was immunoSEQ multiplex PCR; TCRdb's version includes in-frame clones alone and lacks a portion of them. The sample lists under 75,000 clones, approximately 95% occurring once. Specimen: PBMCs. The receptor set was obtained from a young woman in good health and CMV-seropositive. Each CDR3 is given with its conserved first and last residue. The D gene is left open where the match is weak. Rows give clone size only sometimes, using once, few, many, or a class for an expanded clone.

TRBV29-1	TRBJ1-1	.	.	CSVEQGLGPEAFF	TGCAGCGTTGAGCAGGGTCTAGGACCTGAGGCTTTCTTT
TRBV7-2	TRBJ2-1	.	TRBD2	CASSLAGRGAAEQFF	TGTGCCAGCAGCTTGGCGGGGCGGGGGGCGGCTGAGCAGTTCTTC
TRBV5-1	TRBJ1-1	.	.	CASSLVGSAARAEAFF	TGCGCCAGCAGCTTGGTTGGGTCGGCAGCCAGGGCTGAAGCTTTCTTT
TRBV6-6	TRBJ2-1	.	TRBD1	CASSPRTGSNEQFF	TGTGCCAGCAGTCCGAGGACAGGGTCCAATGAGCAGTTCTTC
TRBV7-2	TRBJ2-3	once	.	CASSFIPDTQYF	TGTGCCAGCAGCTTTATCCCAGATACGCAGTATTTT
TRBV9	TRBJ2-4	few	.	CASPYRAGKTNIQYF	TGTGCCAGCCCCTACCGGGCAGGGAAGACAAACATTCAGTACTTC
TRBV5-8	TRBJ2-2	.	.	CASIGVPANTGELFF	TGTGCCAGCATCGGGGTCCCCGCAAACACCGGGGAGCTGTTTTTT
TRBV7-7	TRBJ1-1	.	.	CASSRLGAMNTEAFF	TGTGCTAGCAGCCGACTTGGAGCGATGAACACTGAAGCTTTCTTT
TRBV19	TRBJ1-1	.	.	CAGEGGAGRNTEAFF	TGTGCCGGGGAGGGGGGAGCGGGGAGGAACACTGAAGCTTTCTTT
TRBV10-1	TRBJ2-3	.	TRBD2	CASSDMSGGPTDTQYF	TGCGCCAGCAGTGATATGTCGGGAGGACCCACAGATACGCAGTATTTT
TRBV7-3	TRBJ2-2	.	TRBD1	CASSAWTGGNRWELFF	TGTGCCAGCAGCGCCTGGACAGGGGGGAATCGCTGGGAGCTGTTTTTT
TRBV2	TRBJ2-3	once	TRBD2	CASSLLAGGLDTQYF	TGTGCCAGCAGCCTCCTAGCGGGGGGGCTGGATACGCAGTATTTT
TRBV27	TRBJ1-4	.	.	CASSFGPVPSTNEKLFF	TGTGCCAGCAGTTTTGGCCCCGTCCCGTCAACTAATGAAAAACTGTTTTTT
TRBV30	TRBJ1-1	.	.	CAWNKNTEAFF	TGTGCCTGGAACAAGAACACTGAAGCTTTCTTT
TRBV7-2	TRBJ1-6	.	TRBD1	CASSFGTGNNSPLHF	TGTGCCAGCAGCTTTGGGACAGGGAATAATTCACCCCTCCACTTT
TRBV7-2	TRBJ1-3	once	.	CASSLDNSGNTIYF	TGTGCCAGCAGCTTGGACAACTCTGGAAACACCATATATTTT
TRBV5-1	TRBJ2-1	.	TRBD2	CASSFTSGGINEQFF	TGCGCCAGCAGCTTCACTAGCGGGGGGATCAATGAGCAGTTCTTC
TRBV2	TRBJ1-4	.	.	CASSESGGTNEKLFF	TGTGCCAGCAGTGAATCGGGAGGAACTAATGAAAAACTGTTTTTT
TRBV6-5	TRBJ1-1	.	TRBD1	CASSYRDSEAFF	TGTGCCAGCAGTTACCGGGACAGTGAAGCTTTCTTT
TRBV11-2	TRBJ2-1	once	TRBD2	CASIIGGGSYNEQFF	TGTGCCAGCATTATTGGGGGGGGCTCCTACAATGAGCAGTTCTTC
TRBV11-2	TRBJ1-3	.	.	CASSLRSGTGNTIYF	TGTGCCAGCAGCTTAAGGTCAGGGACAGGAAACACCATATATTTT
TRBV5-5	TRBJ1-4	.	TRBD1	CASSFGTGGTNF	TGTGCCAGCAGCTTTGGGACAGGGGGGACCAATTTT
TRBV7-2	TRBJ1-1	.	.	CASSLAKGSTEAFF	TGTGCCAGCAGCTTAGCCAAGGGGTCCACTGAAGCTTTCTTT
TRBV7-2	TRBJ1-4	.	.	CASRSTGGAREKLFF	TGTGCCAGCAGATCAACGGGGGGCGCGCGGGAAAAACTGTTTTTT
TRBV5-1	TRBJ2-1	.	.	CASSLLATEEQFF	TGCGCCAGCAGCCTACTTGCCACCGAGGAGCAGTTCTTC
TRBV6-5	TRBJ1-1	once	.	CASSSKRGNTEAFF	TGTGCCAGCAGTTCAAAGAGAGGAAACACTGAAGCTTTCTTT
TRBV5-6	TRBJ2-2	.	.	CASTPSFGQFTGELFF	TGTGCCAGCACCCCTTCCTTTGGACAGTTCACCGGGGAGCTGTTTTTT
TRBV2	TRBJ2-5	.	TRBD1	CASSEYWGQGSVTQYF	TGTGCCAGCAGTGAATATTGGGGACAGGGTAGTGTGACCCAGTACTTC
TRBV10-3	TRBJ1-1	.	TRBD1	CAISPGQGARTEAFF	TGTGCCATCAGTCCGGGACAGGGGGCTAGGACTGAAGCTTTCTTT
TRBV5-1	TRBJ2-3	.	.	CASSTSPAGADTQYF	TGCGCCAGCAGCACGTCACCTGCAGGGGCAGATACGCAGTATTTT
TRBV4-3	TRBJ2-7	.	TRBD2	CASSPGLAGYYEQYF	TGCGCCAGCAGCCCGGGACTAGCGGGGTACTACGAGCAGTACTTC
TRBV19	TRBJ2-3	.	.	CVSSIGLTDTQYF	TGTGTCAGTAGTATCGGACTTACAGATACGCAGTATTTT